This T cell receptor beta chain was captured by sequencing in a study of beta chain features in type 1 diabetes. Points from the study as a whole: Sequencing used cDNA, and cells with high TCR expression could therefore be over-represented. For Type 1 diabetes patients, all four CD4+ subsets carried TCRB CDR3s that were moderately but significantly shorter.

Only a few counts were recorded for this clone. Antigen specificity is unknown. Reverse transcription of all isolated RNA meant that expressed TCRB transcripts were sequenced. TCRdb keeps only in-frame clones here, not all; method: immunoSEQ multiplex PCR. The table has 600,000 or so clones, 12% seen once; the top ten hold around 0.12%. The CDR3 runs to 15 residues. Germline V lookup: CDR1 ENHRY, CDR2 SYGVKD. Trimming left V 3 bases short and J 2 bases short, with 13 bases between. The chain has TRBV10-3 and TRBJ1-2; TRBD1 is a possible D gene (5 bases). Sequenced input: naive CD4+ T cells from blood. The source is a man younger than 45 with type 1 diabetes. CDR3 sequence: CAISDDDRRNYGYTF. Here the CDR3 DNA reads TGTGCCATCAGTGATGACGACAGACGAAACTATGGCTACACCTTC.